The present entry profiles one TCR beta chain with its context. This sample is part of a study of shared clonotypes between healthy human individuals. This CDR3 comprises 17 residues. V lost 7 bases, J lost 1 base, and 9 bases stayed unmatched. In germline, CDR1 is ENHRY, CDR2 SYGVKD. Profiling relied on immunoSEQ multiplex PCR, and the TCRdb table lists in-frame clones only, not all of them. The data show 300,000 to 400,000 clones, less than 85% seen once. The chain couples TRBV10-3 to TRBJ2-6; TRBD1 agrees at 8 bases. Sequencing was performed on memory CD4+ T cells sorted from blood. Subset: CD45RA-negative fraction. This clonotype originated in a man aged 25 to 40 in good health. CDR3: CAIKWVDRVSGANVLTF. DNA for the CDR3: TGTGCCATCAAGTGGGTGGACAGGGTATCTGGGGCCAACGTCCTGACTTTC.